This passage covers 30 T cell receptor beta chains from one sample sequenced in a study of T cell responses to AZD1222 COVID-19 vaccine. Data came from immunoSEQ multiplex PCR; TCRdb stores just in-frame clones and leaves some out. Altogether more than 140,000 clones are present, more than 70% being singletons, with the ten largest covering more than 3%. The material sequenced was peripheral blood, taken on day 0 of MenACWY control vaccination. The receptor source for this set is an adult in good health.

This clone was picked up one time. The chain uses TRBV29-1 and TRBJ1-4; 7 bases are shared with TRBD1. CDR1 and CDR2 (germline): SQVTM, ANQGSEA. Trimming cost V 3 bases and J 4 bases; bases outside gene matches: 11. This CDR3 has 16 amino acids. In DNA, the CDR3 is TGCAGCGTTGAGAGGAGGACAGGCAATGATAATGAAAAACTGTTTTTT. Its translation: CSVERRTGNDNEKLFF.

The chain employs TRBV5-6 and TRBJ1-1; D unresolved. The V and J ends lost 4 bases and 2 bases respectively, with 9 bases between them. Germline CDR1 SGHDT, CDR2 YYEEEE. The CDR3 covers 13 residues. As DNA, the CDR3 is TGTGCCAGCAGCATAGCCCTAAACACTGAAGCTTTCTTT. As protein: CASSIALNTEAFF. Full variable domain (outside the CDR3, taken from reference TRBV5-6 and TRBJ1-1): DAGVTQSPTHLIKTRGQQVTLRCSPKSGHDTVSWYQQALGQGPQFIFQYYEEEERQRGNFPDRFSGHQFPNYSSELNVNALLLGDSALYLCASSIALNTEAFFGQGTRLTVV.

The chain joins TRBV5-1 to TRBJ1-3; tentative D call: TRBD1 (6 bases). Trimming removed 4 bases at V and 6 bases at J, with 20 bases between. CDR1 and CDR2 from the germline V gene are SGHRS and YFSETQ. The CDR3 length is 16 residues. CDR3 coding DNA: TGCGCCAGCAGCCCAGGACGACAGGTTGGGATAAACACCATATATTTT. Encoded protein: CASSPGRQVGINTIYF.

CDR3 residues: CASSQAGRGMYSYEQYF. The CDR3 DNA follows: TGTGCCAGCAGCCAAGCTGGGCGGGGGATGTACTCCTACGAGCAGTACTTC. The chain couples TRBV3-1 (or the pseudogene TRBV3-2) to TRBJ2-7, with 7 bases aligning to TRBD2. CDR1 is LGHDT and CDR2 is YNNKEL in the germline V gene (reference sequence). The trim removed 1 base at V and 0 bases at J, leaving 9 bases unmatched. The CDR3 has 17 amino acids.

This clone was counted between two and nine times. J is TRBJ1-2 and V is TRBV12-5, with TRBD1 as a possible D gene (5 bases). The germline V gene has CDR1 LGHNT and CDR2 FRNRAP. V was shortened by 6 bases and J by 7 bases, with 12 bases between the two germline ends. The CDR3 runs 12 residues. Here the CDR3 reads CASGQGIGGYTF. CDR3 in DNA: TGTGCTAGTGGGCAGGGTATTGGTGGCTACACCTTC.

The V and J genes are TRBV4-1 and TRBJ1-1; 8 bases map to TRBD1. CDR1 MGHRA and CDR2 YSYEKL come from the germline V gene. The CDR3 sequence is 16 residues long. Unmatched junction bases numbered 10, after V lost 3 bases and J lost 4 bases. The CDR3 here is CASSHPVGQGLTEAFF. The DNA of the CDR3 is TGCGCCAGCAGCCACCCCGTAGGACAGGGTCTCACTGAAGCTTTCTTT.

V and J are TRBV29-1 and TRBJ2-3; 8 nucleotides align to TRBD2. The CDR3 spans 14 residues. Germline V gives CDR1 SQVTM, CDR2 ANQGSEA. With V trimmed by 5 bases and J by 1 base, 5 bases remained unmatched. CDR3 sequence reads: CSVRTSRGTDTQYF. In DNA form, the CDR3 reads TGCAGCGTTAGGACTAGCAGAGGCACAGATACGCAGTATTTT.

This chain links TRBV4-1 with TRBJ1-2; possibly TRBD1 for D (6 bases). This CDR3 spans 15 amino acids. V shed 1 base and J shed 5 bases, with 14 bases lying between them. Germline V lookup: CDR1 MGHRA, CDR2 YSYEKL. The CDR3 nucleotides read TGCGCCAGCAGCCAAGGTGCGGGGGGCAGGTATGGCTACACCTTC. It codes for CASSQGAGGRYGYTF.

The chain joins TRBV19 to TRBJ1-1; TRBD1 is a possible D gene (5 bases). The germline gives CDR1 LNHDA, CDR2 SQIVND (reference sequence). The CDR3 contains 14 residues. Trimming pared 3 bases from V and 1 base from J, leaving 9 bases between. This CDR3 reads CASSMGLQNTEAFF. The CDR3 DNA is TGTGCCAGTAGTATGGGGCTTCAGAACACTGAAGCTTTCTTT.

This sequence joins TRBV10-3 and TRBJ1-5; possibly TRBD1 for D (5 bases). This CDR3 region has 14 residues. The V and J ends lost 3 bases and 8 bases respectively, with 14 bases between them. The germline V gene encodes CDR1 ENHRY and CDR2 SYGVKD. CDR3 nucleotide sequence: TGTGCCATCAGTGAAGCAGGGTCGGGTAAGCCCCAGCATTTT. Residues: CAISEAGSGKPQHF.

The V gene is TRBV5-4, the J gene TRBJ2-7; TRBD1 or TRBD2 may be the D gene (5 bases each). The CDR3 runs to 16 residues. V was cut by 0 bases and J by 4 bases, with 17 bases left in between. CDR1 is SGHNT and CDR2 is YYREEE in the germline V gene (reference sequence). DNA of the CDR3: TGTGCCAGCAGCTTGGGAGGGGCGCAAAGTGGATACGAGCAGTACTTC. The encoded protein is CASSLGGAQSGYEQYF. Looking up the rest from reference TRBV5-4 and TRBJ2-7 gives the full variable domain: ETGVTQSPTHLIKTRGQQVTLRCSSQSGHNTVSWYQQALGQGPQFIFQYYREEENGRGNFPPRFSGLQFPNYSSELNVNALELDDSALYLCASSLGGAQSGYEQYFGPGTRLTVT.

The rearrangement links TRBV6-2 or TRBV6-3 to TRBJ1-2; no definite D call. The ends were cut back, 3 bases at V and 4 bases at J, with 15 bases in the middle. In germline, CDR1 is MNHEY, CDR2 SVGEGT. The CDR3 has 15 amino acids. The CDR3 coding sequence is TGTGCCAGCAGTTATCGGCGAGGGAACAGCTATGGCTACACCTTC. Translating it yields CASSYRRGNSYGYTF.

The chain couples TRBV7-3 to TRBJ2-2; D is undetermined. The germline V gene has CDR1 SGHTA and CDR2 FQGTGA. V was shortened by 5 bases and J by 4 bases, with 8 bases between the two germline ends. This CDR3 region has 13 residues. The CDR3 DNA sequence: TGTGCCAGCAGCCCGCCAGGCACCGGGGAGCTGTTTTTT. Its protein is CASSPPGTGELFF.

V usage is TRBV24-1 and J usage is TRBJ1-1; a possible D gene is TRBD1 (5 bases). The germline CDR1 and CDR2 sequences are KGHDR and SFDVKD. V was pared by 2 bases and J by 5 bases, with 14 bases between. The CDR3 length is 15 residues. CDR3 in DNA: TGTGCCACCAGTGATTCCTCAGGGAAATGGACTGAAGCTTTCTTT. Amino acids: CATSDSSGKWTEAFF.

The V call is TRBV2, the J call TRBJ1-1; D is ambiguous. Germline CDR1 SNHLY, CDR2 FYNNEI. Between the trimmed V and J ends, which lost 0 bases and 4 bases, there was a span of 15 bases. This CDR3 is 16 amino acids long. The CDR3, as DNA: TGTGCCAGCAGTGAAGCGCTGTGGTCAAGGCGCACTGAAGCTTTCTTT. Translated: CASSEALWSRRTEAFF.

The V gene is TRBV9, the J gene TRBJ2-2, with D unresolved. The V end lost 0 bases, the J end lost 1 base, and 7 bases lay between the germline ends. This CDR3 has 15 amino acids. Germline-derived CDR1 and CDR2 are SGDLS and YYNGEE. Here the CDR3 DNA reads TGTGCCAGCAGCGTAGCGCCGCAGAACACCGGGGAGCTGTTTTTT. Protein: CASSVAPQNTGELFF.

CDR3 amino acids: CASSLIYGDLNTGELFF. The CDR3 DNA reads TGTGCCAGCAGCTTAATCTACGGGGACCTGAACACCGGGGAGCTGTTTTTT. The gene calls are TRBV11-3 and TRBJ2-2; TRBD1 or TRBD2 may be the D gene (5 bases each). There are 17 residues in the CDR3. CDR1 is SGHNT, CDR2 YENEEA, per germline. The V and J ends lost 2 bases and 1 base respectively, with 14 bases between them. Full variable domain (remainder filled in from reference TRBV11-3 and TRBJ2-2): EAGVVQSPRYKIIEKKQPVAFWCNPISGHNTLYWYLQNLGQGPELLIRYENEEAVDDSQLPKDRFSAERLKGVDSTLKIQPAELGDSAVYLCASSLIYGDLNTGELFFGEGSRLTVL.

The V gene is TRBV2, the J gene TRBJ1-2; the match to TRBD1 covers 10 bases. This CDR3 has 14 amino acids. CDR1 SNHLY and CDR2 FYNNEI come from the germline V gene. After removal of 8 bases from V and 7 bases from J, the junction contained 10 bases not matched to a gene. CDR3 in amino acids: CASQWGTGAIGYTF. The CDR3 region has the DNA TGTGCCAGCCAATGGGGGACAGGGGCGATTGGCTACACCTTC.

The chain carries TRBV7-3 and TRBJ2-5; D is unresolved. Trimming left V 3 bases short and J 3 bases short, with 11 bases between. CDR1 and CDR2 (germline): SGHTA, FQGTGA. This CDR3 region has 14 residues. The CDR3 DNA is TGTGCCAGCAGCTTGACGGACCTCGAAGAGACCCAGTACTTC. It specifies CASSLTDLEETQYF.

The chain employs TRBV4-1 and TRBJ1-5, with D unclear. The CDR3 is 15 amino acids. The V gene lost 0 bases and the J gene lost 7 bases, with 13 bases spanning the gap. Germline V lookup: CDR1 MGHRA, CDR2 YSYEKL. The CDR3 sequence is CASSQDPDRRQPQHF. CDR3 sequence (DNA): TGCGCCAGCAGCCAAGATCCGGACCGACGGCAGCCCCAGCATTTT.

The V gene is TRBV6-2 or TRBV6-3, the J gene TRBJ2-1; TRBD2 agrees at 13 bases. The CDR3 extends over 17 amino acids. Per the germline V gene, CDR1 is MNHEY and CDR2 is SVGEGT. With V trimmed by 5 bases and J by 3 bases, 7 bases remained unmatched. CDR3 sequence: CASSLRTSGGYYNEQFF. The CDR3 DNA sequence: TGTGCCAGCAGTCTGAGGACTAGCGGGGGATACTACAATGAGCAGTTCTTC.

The genes are TRBV12-3 or TRBV12-4 and TRBJ1-2; D call uncertain. This CDR3 is 13 amino acids long. Trimming cost V 5 bases and J 8 bases, with 15 bases left between them. In DNA form, the CDR3 reads TGTGCCAGCAGTCCCCTCCAAGGAGCCGGCTACACCTTC. Its translation is CASSPLQGAGYTF.

V usage is TRBV6-5 and J usage is TRBJ1-1, with TRBD1 identical over 10 bases. This CDR3 spans 12 amino acids. Germline lookup yields CDR1 MNHEY and CDR2 SVGAGI. V was pared by 5 bases and J by 12 bases, with 6 bases of the junction left unmatched. The CDR3 DNA reads TGTGCCAGCAGTCCGGGACAGGGGATAACTTTCTTT. It translates to CASSPGQGITFF.

The V call is TRBV19, the J call TRBJ1-5, with a tentative D call TRBD1 (5 bases). Trimming took off 1 base at V and 7 bases at J, with 11 bases between the two ends. Germline V gives CDR1 LNHDA, CDR2 SQIVND (reference sequence). The length of the CDR3 is 14 residues. Written as DNA, the CDR3 is TGTGCCAGTAGTATAGGAGGGGTAGGGCAGCCCCAGCATTTT. It codes for CASSIGGVGQPQHF.

The chain couples TRBV3-1 (or the pseudogene TRBV3-2) to TRBJ2-4, with 7 positions matching TRBD2. With 0 bases clipped from V and 0 bases from J, the junction kept 8 bases outside the gene matches. This CDR3 is built from 18 residues. The germline V gene has CDR1 LGHDT and CDR2 YNNKEL (reference sequence). CDR3 DNA: TGTGCCAGCAGCCAAGAGGCGGGAGACACTCTAGCCAAAAACATTCAGTACTTC. It translates to CASSQEAGDTLAKNIQYF.

V and J are TRBV6-5 and TRBJ2-7; either TRBD1 or TRBD2 may supply D (6 bases each). Germline CDR1 MNHEY, CDR2 SVGAGI. The CDR3 has 14 amino acids. Trimming took off 4 bases at V and 2 bases at J, with 12 bases between the two ends. CDR3 protein: CASSFPGAPYEQYF. The CDR3 coding sequence is TGTGCCAGCAGTTTCCCGGGGGCCCCCTACGAGCAGTACTTC.

Only one count was recorded for this clone. V usage is TRBV2 and J usage is TRBJ1-2; D is perhaps TRBD1 (6 bases). CDR3 size: 13 residues. From germline, CDR1 is SNHLY and CDR2 FYNNEI. V gave up 8 bases and J gave up 6 bases, with 16 bases separating them. For the CDR3, the DNA is TGTGCCAGCCGGATAGGACAGATCAATGGCTACACCTTC. Translating it yields CASRIGQINGYTF.

The rearrangement uses TRBV7-9 and TRBJ1-5, with D perhaps TRBD1 (6 bases). There are 14 residues in the CDR3. Trimming stripped 3 bases from V and 4 bases from J, with 10 bases between. Germline CDR1 reads SEHNR; CDR2 reads FQNEAQ (reference sequence). The CDR3 sequence is CASSLGGLNQPQHF. The DNA for the CDR3 is TGTGCCAGCAGCTTGGGGGGCTTAAATCAGCCCCAGCATTTT.

This clone was counted once. The J gene is TRBJ1-6, the V gene TRBV9, with D unclear. Germline V lookup: CDR1 SGDLS, CDR2 YYNGEE. Trimming stripped 0 bases from V and 7 bases from J, with 11 bases between. The length of the CDR3 is 15 residues. The CDR3 loop reads CASSVDPGYNSPLHF. The CDR3 region has the DNA TGTGCCAGCAGCGTAGATCCGGGTTACAATTCACCCCTCCACTTT.

The rearrangement links TRBV9 to TRBJ2-6; unclear D gene. Trimming left V 4 bases short and J 0 bases short, with 14 bases between. Looked up from germline, CDR1 is SGDLS and CDR2 is YYNGEE. The CDR3 contains 17 residues. The CDR3 spells CASSLDHPTSGANVLTF. The CDR3 DNA is TGTGCCAGCAGCCTTGATCACCCGACCTCTGGGGCCAACGTCCTGACTTTC.